This T cell receptor (beta chain) was sequenced during a study of CD8 T cells in ankylosing spondylitis. Each CDR3 protein gets one entry after TCRdb re-called the 5' RACE reads with MiXCR. The data show around 100,000 distinct CDR3 sequences, with approximately 25% seen just once and around an eighth held by the top ten. Study-level results: Clones linked to disease were reported to show significant enrichment in matched ankylosing spondylitis synovial fluid. Earlier authors reported some of these motif variants in reactive arthritis synovial fluid and blood.

This clonotype was seen ten or more times. The antigen is unknown. The CDR3 runs 16 residues. V gave up 3 bases and J gave up 1 base, with 18 bases separating them. Germline loops: CDR1 GTSNPN, CDR2 SVGIG (reference sequence). The sample consisted of synovial fluid, either unsorted or a sorted T cell fraction (not recorded which). The TCR originated in a male donor with ankylosing spondylitis. The J gene is TRBJ1-1, the V gene TRBV30; D remains unclear. CDR3 coding DNA: TGTGCCTGGAGCCGGCCCGGGGAGGGCTGGAACACTGAAGCTTTCTTT. Translated: CAWSRPGEGWNTEAFF.